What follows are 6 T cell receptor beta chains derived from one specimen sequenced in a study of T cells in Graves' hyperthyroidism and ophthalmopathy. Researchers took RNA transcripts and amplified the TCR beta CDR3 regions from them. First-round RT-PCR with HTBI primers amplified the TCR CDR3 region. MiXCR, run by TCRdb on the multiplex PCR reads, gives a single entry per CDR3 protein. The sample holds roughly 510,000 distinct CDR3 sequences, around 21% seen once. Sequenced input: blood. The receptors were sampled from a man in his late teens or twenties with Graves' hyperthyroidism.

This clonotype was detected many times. In DNA, the CDR3 is TGTGCCAGCAGCTGGACAGGGGGCGACTATGGCTACACCTTC. Protein sequence: CASSWTGGDYGYTF. The chain is built from TRBV7-2 and TRBJ1-2, with 11 bases aligning to TRBD1. The CDR3 sequence is 14 residues long. Looked up from germline, CDR1 is SGHTA and CDR2 is FQGNSA. The J segment lost 3 bases and the V segment lost 4 bases, leaving 1 base of the junction unmatched.

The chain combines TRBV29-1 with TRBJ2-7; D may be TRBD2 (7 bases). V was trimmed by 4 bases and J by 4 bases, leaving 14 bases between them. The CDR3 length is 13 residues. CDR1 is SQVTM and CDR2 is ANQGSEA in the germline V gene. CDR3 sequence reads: CSVAGGGEYEQYF. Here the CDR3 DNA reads TGCAGCGTTGCGGGGGGCGGTGAGTACGAGCAGTACTTC.

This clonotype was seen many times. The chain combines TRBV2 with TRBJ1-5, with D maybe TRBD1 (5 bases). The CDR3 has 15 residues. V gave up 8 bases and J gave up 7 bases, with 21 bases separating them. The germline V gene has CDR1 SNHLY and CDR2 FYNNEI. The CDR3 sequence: CASGGWGFLGQPQHF. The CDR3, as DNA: TGTGCCAGCGGAGGTTGGGGGTTCTTGGGCCAGCCCCAGCATTTT.

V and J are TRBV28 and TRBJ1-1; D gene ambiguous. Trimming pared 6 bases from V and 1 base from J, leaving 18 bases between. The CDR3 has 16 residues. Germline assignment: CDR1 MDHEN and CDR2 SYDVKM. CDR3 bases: TGTGCCAGCAGGACATTCCCCCCCGGGTCGAACACTGAAGCTTTCTTT. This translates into CASRTFPPGSNTEAFF.

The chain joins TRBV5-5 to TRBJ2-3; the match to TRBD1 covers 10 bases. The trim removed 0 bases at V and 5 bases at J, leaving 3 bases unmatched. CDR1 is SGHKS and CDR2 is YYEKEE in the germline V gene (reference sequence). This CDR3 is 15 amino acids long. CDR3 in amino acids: CASSLGQGARDTQYF. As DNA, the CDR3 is TGTGCCAGCAGCTTGGGACAGGGGGCGAGAGATACGCAGTATTTT.

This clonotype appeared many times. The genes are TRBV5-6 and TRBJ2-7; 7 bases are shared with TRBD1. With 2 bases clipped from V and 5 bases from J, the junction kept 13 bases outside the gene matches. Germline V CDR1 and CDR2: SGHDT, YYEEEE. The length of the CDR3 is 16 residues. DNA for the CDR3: TGTGCCAGCAGCTTTGGGATGACAGGGTTAAGGCACGAGCAGTACTTC. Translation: CASSFGMTGLRHEQYF.